This T cell receptor beta chain was captured by sequencing in a study of metastatic and nonmetastatic thyroid tumors. Study-level information: Repertoires were compared across blood and tumor or nodule tissue from malignant and benign thyroid patients. Study-level results: It was reportedly found that TCR beta diversity was significantly higher in malignant thyroid tumors than in benign nodules, a difference seen in both blood and tumor samples.

V lost 4 bases, J lost 2 bases, and 6 bases lay in between. Germline loops: CDR1 LGHDT, CDR2 YNNKEL (reference sequence). The length of the CDR3 is 14 residues. On this clone itself: The antigen is unknown.

Until they underwent thyroid surgery, no patient had received any treatment. Authors' analysis steps: Built for papillary thyroid cancer, a distant-metastasis classifier drew on CDR3 differences across clinicopathological groups. TCRdb reprocessed the PCR reads via MiXCR. The V and J calls and clone size come from TCRdb's table, not from the authors' own analysis. This sample has approximately 28,000 clones, with roughly 15% found just once. The sequence came from a male donor with papillary thyroid cancer or a benign thyroid nodule (not recorded which). Some clones in this sample may be carry-over from other donors' samples. Source material: blood. V and J are TRBV3-1 and TRBJ2-6; D is uncertain. CDR3 protein: CASSPQAGANVLTF. The CDR3 region has the DNA TGTGCCAGCAGCCCCCAGGCTGGGGCCAACGTCCTGACTTTC.